The 11 T cell receptor beta chains below were found in one sample sequenced in a study of CD8 T cells in Susac syndrome. An amount of RNA that ranged from roughly 0.5 to 1 ug was reverse transcribed with random hexamers. In TCRdb, the immunoSEQ multiplex PCR reads were re-called with MiXCR into one record per CDR3 protein. Seen here are roughly 400,000 distinct CDR3 sequences, about 85% observed once, and the top ten hold 0.09% to 0.15%. Sequenced sample: CD8+ T cells from PBMCs. The source of these receptors is a human donor with multiple sclerosis.

The chain is built from TRBV20-1 and TRBJ2-1; D may match TRBD1 or TRBD2 (5 bases each). CDR3 length: 16 residues. Trimming cost V 0 bases and J 8 bases, with 20 bases left between them. Germline CDR1 reads DFQATT; CDR2 reads SNEGSKA (reference sequence). The CDR3, as DNA: TGCAGTGCTAGAGATGTCGCAGGGACCGTACTAGATGAGCAGTTCTTC. It codes for CSARDVAGTVLDEQFF.

The chain employs TRBV29-1 and TRBJ2-3; unclear D gene. This CDR3 contains 14 residues. Germline loops: CDR1 SQVTM, CDR2 ANQGSEA. V shed 4 bases and J shed 2 bases, with 13 bases lying between them. In DNA, the CDR3 is TGCAGCGTTGCAGCCAGACAATACACAGATACGCAGTATTTT. Its protein is CSVAARQYTDTQYF.

This sequence joins TRBV4-1 and TRBJ2-7; maybe TRBD1 (7 bases). CDR1 is MGHRA, CDR2 YSYEKL, per germline. This CDR3 is built from 15 residues. The V gene lost 4 bases and the J gene lost 1 base, with 14 bases spanning the gap. The CDR3 is CASSLRDSRSYEQYF. The CDR3 coding sequence is TGCGCCAGCAGCCTGCGGGACAGCCGATCCTACGAGCAGTACTTC.

CDR3 sequence (DNA): TGTGCCAGCAGCTTATCTCCCCGTTGGGGCGAAGCTTTCTTT. This encodes CASSLSPRWGEAFF. The V gene is TRBV7-2, the J gene TRBJ1-1; perhaps TRBD1 as D (5 bases). The V and J ends lost 2 bases and 8 bases respectively, with 15 bases between them. From germline, CDR1 is SGHTA and CDR2 FQGNSA. The CDR3 is 14 amino acids.

This clonotype was recorded only once. V and J are TRBV6-2 or TRBV6-3 and TRBJ2-1; D possibly uses TRBD1 or TRBD2 (5 bases each). CDR1 is MNHEY and CDR2 is SVGEGT in the germline V gene. The ends were cut back, 8 bases at V and 0 bases at J, with 11 bases in the middle. The CDR3 length is 14 residues. The CDR3 spells CASLGTDSYNEQFF. Here the CDR3 DNA reads TGTGCCAGCTTAGGGACCGACTCCTACAATGAGCAGTTCTTC.

The V call is TRBV7-9, the J call TRBJ1-2; 7 bases agree with TRBD1. V was clipped by 6 bases and J by 4 bases; unmatched bases: 8. CDR1 SEHNR and CDR2 FQNEAQ come from the germline V gene (reference sequence). CDR3 length: 14 amino acids. The CDR3 sequence: CASRGQASGYGYTF. CDR3 sequence (DNA): TGTGCCAGCAGAGGACAGGCTAGTGGCTATGGCTACACCTTC.

V gene TRBV6-1 combines with J gene TRBJ2-7, with no clear D. This CDR3 contains 9 residues. Trimming took 4 bases from V and 9 from J, leaving 4 bases between them. From germline, CDR1 is MNHNS and CDR2 SASEGT. The CDR3 DNA sequence: TGTGCCAGCAGTGGGGGGCAGTACTTC. Encoded protein: CASSGGQYF.

V is TRBV11-1 and J is TRBJ1-1, with D uncertain. V was clipped by 6 bases and J by 0 bases, with 8 bases between them. The CDR3 runs to 13 residues. The germline CDR1 and CDR2 sequences are SGHAT and FQDESV (reference sequence). CDR3 residues: CASRIRMNTEAFF. The DNA of the CDR3 is TGTGCCAGCAGGATCAGAATGAACACTGAAGCTTTCTTT.

This clonotype has just one count. For the CDR3, the DNA is TGCAGTGCTAGAGATTTTCAAGGGACTAGCGGGAGTCTTGCATCCTACGAGCAGTACTTC. This codes for CSARDFQGTSGSLASYEQYF. The chain is built from TRBV20-1 and TRBJ2-7; TRBD2 matches at 14 bases. V trimming: 0 bases; J trimming: 1 base; junction bases outside the gene matches: 14. This CDR3 contains 20 residues. Germline V gene data show CDR1 as DFQATT and CDR2 as SNEGSKA (reference sequence).

The V gene is TRBV7-9, the J gene TRBJ1-1, with D possibly matching TRBD1 (5 bases). V was trimmed by 1 base and J by 1 base, leaving 10 bases between them. Germline V gene lookup returns CDR1 SEHNR and CDR2 FQNEAQ (reference sequence). This CDR3 region has 15 residues. CDR3 DNA sequence: TGTGCCAGCAGCTTAGGCGGGGGACCGAACACTGAAGCTTTCTTT. This encodes CASSLGGGPNTEAFF.

The J gene is TRBJ1-2, the V gene TRBV4-1; 7 bases fit TRBD1. CDR3 size: 14 residues. J was trimmed by 3 bases and V by 4 bases; bases with no gene match: 5. CDR1 MGHRA and CDR2 YSYEKL come from the germline V gene. The CDR3 loop is CASSLGDRDYGYTF. The CDR3 coding sequence is TGCGCCAGCAGCCTAGGTGACAGGGACTATGGCTACACCTTC.